This T cell receptor (beta chain) was identified during a study of blood T cell repertoires in COVID-19. For the study at large: T cells, B-cell-depleted T cells, or PBMCs supplied cDNA or gDNA.

The protocol was immunoSEQ multiplex PCR, while the TCRdb copy is restricted to in-frame clones and leaves out a portion. The sample includes hundreds of thousands of clones, under 90% of them seen just once. This clonotype was sampled from a woman aged 30 to 39 with COVID-19, enrolled during active disease. The material sequenced was peripheral blood.

As DNA, the CDR3 is TGTGCCAGCAGCCCAGTACCTTTCTATGGCTACACCTTC. This gives the protein CASSPVPFYGYTF. This chain connects TRBV7-7 to TRBJ1-2; no definite D call. This CDR3 is 13 amino acids long. The germline gives CDR1 SSHAT, CDR2 FNYEAQ (reference sequence). V lost 5 bases to trimming and J lost 4 bases, with 11 bases between them.